This is a list of T cell receptor beta chains from one sample in a study of PD-L1 blockade in urothelial cancer. TCRdb's table, derived via immunoSEQ multiplex PCR, lists solely in-frame clones and lacks some. The data hold about 130,000 clones, with roughly 80% observed a single time. Sequencing used PBMCs, obtained around atezolizumab (anti-PD-L1) treatment. The receptors stem from a man aged 50 or older with urothelial cancer. Each CDR3 is given with its conserved first and last residue. A D gene is named only where the DNA matches it firmly. Clone size is given for some rows only: seen once, a few or many times, or a class if the clone is expanded.

d_gene	j_gene	v_gene	abundance	CDR3nt	CDR3aa
.	TRBJ1-6	TRBV28	.	TGTGCCAGCAGTTTACTGGGCTCACCCCTCCACTTT	CASSLLGSPLHF
.	TRBJ1-3	TRBV4-2	.	TGTGCCAGCAGCCAAATGGCCGGACAGAAGGGGGGAAACACCATATATTTT	CASSQMAGQKGGNTIYF
.	TRBJ2-7	TRBV5-1	.	TGCGCCAGCAGCTTGGAAGGGGTCGAGCAGTACTTC	CASSLEGVEQYF
TRBD1	TRBJ1-2	TRBV2	few	TGTGCCAGCAGTGGAACAGGGGAAGGCTACACCTTC	CASSGTGEGYTF
.	TRBJ1-3	TRBV18	.	TGTGCCAGCTCAATACAGGCTTCTGGAAACACCATATATTTT	CASSIQASGNTIYF
.	TRBJ1-1	TRBV29-1	few	TGCAGCGCCTCAAGGGGTGAAACTGAAGCTTTCTTT	CSASRGETEAFF
.	TRBJ1-5	TRBV7-2	once	TGTGCCAGCAGCTCTCGGGGGGCCTTTAGCAATCAGCCCCAGCATTTT	CASSSRGAFSNQPQHF
.	TRBJ2-7	TRBV5-5	few	TGTGCCAGCAGCCCACCCTCACGGGGCGAGCAGTACTTC	CASSPPSRGEQYF
.	TRBJ2-6	TRBV5-1	.	TGCGCCAGCAGCTTAGGGGGTTCCGGGGCCAACGTCCTGACTTTC	CASSLGGSGANVLTF
TRBD1	TRBJ2-7	TRBV7-8	many	TGTGCCAGCAGCGTCGGGACAGGGGGTTGGGAGCAGTACTTC	CASSVGTGGWEQYF
TRBD1	TRBJ2-3	TRBV11-2	.	TGTGCCAGCAGCTTAAAAGGGGGCACTATCAATACGCAGTATTTT	CASSLKGGTINTQYF
.	TRBJ2-3	TRBV9	.	TGTGCCAGCAGCGGGGTGGGGCGGCCGCCACATACGCAGTATTTT	CASSGVGRPPHTQYF
.	TRBJ2-2	TRBV7-8	.	TGTGCCAGCAGCTTAGCACTAGCAGCCGGGGAGCTGTTTTTT	CASSLALAAGELFF
TRBD1	TRBJ2-7	TRBV28	.	TGTGCCAGCAGTACAACCGGGACAGCAGTTTACGAGCAGTACTTC	CASSTTGTAVYEQYF
TRBD1	TRBJ1-1	TRBV15	.	TGTGCCACCAGCCAAATACCGGGACAGGGTTGGGCTTTCTTT	CATSQIPGQGWAFF
TRBD1	TRBJ1-6	TRBV5-1	once	TGCGCCAGCAGCTTGCCGGGACAGGGGGATTCACCCCTCCACTTT	CASSLPGQGDSPLHF
TRBD2	TRBJ2-7	TRBV7-2	few	TGTGCCAGCGGCGGGACTAGTTCCTACGAGCAGTACTTC	CASGGTSSYEQYF
TRBD1	TRBJ2-5	TRBV7-2	.	TGTGCCAGCAGCTTATACAGGGGAAAGGGCCAAGAGACCCAGTACTTC	CASSLYRGKGQETQYF
.	TRBJ2-7	TRBV11-2	.	TGTGCCAGCAGCTTCACTAGCTACGAGCAGTACTTC	CASSFTSYEQYF
TRBD2	TRBJ2-3	TRBV5-1	.	TGCGCCAGCAGCCGAACCGGGACTAGCGGAATCACAGATACGCAGTATTTT	CASSRTGTSGITDTQYF
TRBD2	TRBJ2-3	TRBV7-2	.	TGTGCCAGCAGCTTACAAGCGGGACTAGCAGCCGATACGCAGTATTTT	CASSLQAGLAADTQYF
TRBD2	TRBJ2-1	TRBV2	.	TGTGCCAGCAAAGCTAGCGGGGCCTCCTACAATGAGCAGTTCTTC	CASKASGASYNEQFF
.	TRBJ2-7	TRBV10-3	.	TGTGCCATCAGTGACAGGGAGCAGTACTTC	CAISDREQYF
.	TRBJ2-3	TRBV6-1	.	TGTGCCAGCAAGAGGAGGGGAAACACAGATACGCAGTATTTT	CASKRRGNTDTQYF
TRBD1	TRBJ1-6	TRBV28	.	TGTGCCAGCAGTATCGGACAGGGCCCCTCACCCCTCCACTTT	CASSIGQGPSPLHF
.	TRBJ2-5	TRBV29-1	.	TGCAGCGATAGACAACAGGGTGCCCCTGAGACCCAGTACTTC	CSDRQQGAPETQYF
.	TRBJ2-2	TRBV7-3	.	TGTGCCAGCAGTACAGGTCCCGCCACCGGGGAGCTGTTTTTT	CASSTGPATGELFF
.	TRBJ2-2	TRBV6-5	.	TGTGCCAGTCGGGGAACGAACACCGGGGAGCTGTTTTTT	CASRGTNTGELFF
.	TRBJ1-2	TRBV28	.	TGTGCCAGCAGAGCCCTCTCGGAGGGCTACACCTTC	CASRALSEGYTF
.	TRBJ2-3	TRBV27	.	TGTGCCAGCAGTTTGAGAACACGGGCAGATACGCAGTATTTT	CASSLRTRADTQYF
.	TRBJ1-6	TRBV27	many	TGTGCCAGCAGTTGGGTAGGGGGAGATAATTCACCCCTCCACTTT	CASSWVGGDNSPLHF
TRBD2	TRBJ2-2	TRBV19	.	TGTGCCAGTAGTTCGCGGGAGTCGGGCGGGGAGCTGTTTTTT	CASSSRESGGELFF
TRBD1	TRBJ1-5	TRBV10-1	.	TGCGCCAGCAAAGACCCGGGACAGGGATGTCAGCCCCAGCATTTT	CASKDPGQGCQPQHF
.	TRBJ2-1	TRBV11-2	.	TGTGCCAGCAGCTTATACCAGAACTCCTACAATGAGCAGTTCTTC	CASSLYQNSYNEQFF
.	TRBJ2-5	TRBV7-2	.	TGTGCCAGCAGCCGTCTAGCAGGCGAGACCCAGTACTTC	CASSRLAGETQYF
.	TRBJ1-1	TRBV18	.	TGTGCCAGCTCACCAGGTCAGGGCTTGAACACTGAAGCTTTCTTT	CASSPGQGLNTEAFF
.	TRBJ2-7	TRBV10-3	.	TGTGCCATCAGTGAGTCAACTCCCGAGCAGTACTTC	CAISESTPEQYF
.	TRBJ2-1	TRBV15	.	TGTGCCACCAGCACCTACATGGGGGGAGTCAGCAATGAGCAGTTCTTC	CATSTYMGGVSNEQFF
TRBD2	TRBJ2-5	TRBV7-3	once	TGTGCCAGCAGCTTACTACCCGTAACTTCAGCGGGAGGCGGGGAGACCCAGTACTTC	CASSLLPVTSAGGGETQYF
.	TRBJ1-6	TRBV19	.	TGTGCCAGTAGCCCTGATCGAGCGAGCTCCTATAATTCACCCCTCCACTTT	CASSPDRASSYNSPLHF
.	TRBJ1-2	TRBV7-2	.	TGTGCCAGCAGCTTAACGTACGGTCGTGGCTACACCTTC	CASSLTYGRGYTF
.	TRBJ2-2	TRBV18	.	TGTGCCAGCTCACCCTCGGTGATCGCGAACACCGGGGAGCTGTTTTTT	CASSPSVIANTGELFF
TRBD2	TRBJ2-5	TRBV6-6	.	TGTGGCACGAAGGGCGGGAGCGGGGAGACCCAGTACTTC	CGTKGGSGETQYF
.	TRBJ2-5	TRBV19	.	TGTGCCAGTAGGCGTAGTCCCAAAGAGACCCAGTACTTC	CASRRSPKETQYF
.	TRBJ1-2	TRBV9	.	TGTGCCAGCAGCTCCTACGGGGGCTACACCTTC	CASSSYGGYTF
TRBD2	TRBJ2-1	TRBV29-1	once	TGCAGCGTTGGGGGACTAGCGGGAGGTAGGGGGCGCAATGAGCAGTTCTTC	CSVGGLAGGRGRNEQFF
.	TRBJ1-4	TRBV18	.	TGTGCCAGCTCGTCAGGCACAACTAATGAAAAACTGTTTTTT	CASSSGTTNEKLFF
.	TRBJ2-1	TRBV5-1	.	TGCGCCAGCAGCTTGGATTGGCAAAACAATGAGCAGTTCTTC	CASSLDWQNNEQFF
TRBD1	TRBJ2-7	TRBV7-8	.	TGTGCCAGCAGCCGCGGGACAGGGGGGTACGAGCAGTACTTC	CASSRGTGGYEQYF